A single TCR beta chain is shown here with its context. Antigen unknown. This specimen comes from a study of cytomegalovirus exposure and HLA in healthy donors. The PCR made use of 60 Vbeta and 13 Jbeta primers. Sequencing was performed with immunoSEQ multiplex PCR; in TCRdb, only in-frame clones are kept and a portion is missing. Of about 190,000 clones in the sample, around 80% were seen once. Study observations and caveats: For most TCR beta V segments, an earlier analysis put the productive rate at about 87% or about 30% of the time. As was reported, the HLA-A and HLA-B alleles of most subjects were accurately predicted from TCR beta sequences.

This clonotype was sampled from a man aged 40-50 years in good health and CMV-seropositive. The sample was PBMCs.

The CDR3 region is CASSLTGNGEQYF. The CDR3, as DNA: TGTGCCAGCAGCCTCACAGGGAACGGCGAGCAGTACTTC. The V and J genes are TRBV5-4 and TRBJ2-7; a possible D gene is TRBD1 (6 bases). Germline CDR1 is SGHNT and CDR2 is YYREEE (reference sequence). The CDR3 spans 13 residues. V was trimmed by 4 bases and J by 6 bases, leaving 14 bases between them.